Presented here are 18 T cell receptor beta chains from one specimen sequenced in a study of beta chain features in type 1 diabetes. Study-wide findings and caveats: Moderate but significant shortening of TCRB CDR3s was recorded in all four CD4+ subsets from Type 1 diabetes patients.

Their recognized antigens are unknown. TCRB transcripts that were expressed got sequenced, as all of the isolated RNA had been reverse transcribed. Sequencing was performed with immunoSEQ multiplex PCR; in TCRdb, only in-frame clones are kept and a portion is missing. In the table there are 50,000 or so clones, just under 45% of which are singletons. What was sequenced was stem cell memory CD4+ T cells from blood. Receptors originate from a young man with type 1 diabetes.

This clone appeared a few times. The gene calls are TRBV27 and TRBJ1-1; the match to TRBD1 covers 7 bases. After removal of 5 bases from V and 1 base from J, the junction contained 4 bases not matched to a gene. CDR1 and CDR2 from the germline V gene are MNHEY and SMNVEV (reference sequence). There are 14 residues in the CDR3. CDR3 DNA: TGTGCCAGCAGTGCGCAGGGGGAGAACACTGAAGCTTTCTTT. Encoded protein: CASSAQGENTEAFF.

This clone appeared a single time. The chain uses TRBV19 and TRBJ1-5, with D uncertain. V lost 7 bases and J lost 7, with 23 bases in between. This CDR3 is 16 amino acids long. The germline V gene has CDR1 LNHDA and CDR2 SQIVND (reference sequence). The CDR3 loop is CASTPIPGVNPQPQHF. In nucleotides, the CDR3 is TGTGCCAGTACCCCTATCCCCGGGGTGAACCCCCAGCCCCAGCATTTT.

The CDR3: CASSLDPGEQSDTQYF. The CDR3 DNA follows: TGCGCCAGCAGCTTGGACCCAGGGGAGCAGTCAGATACGCAGTATTTT. V is TRBV5-1 and J is TRBJ2-3; possibly TRBD1 for D (6 bases). V lost 0 bases and J 4 bases, leaving 15 bases between the germline ends. Germline values: CDR1 SGHRS, CDR2 YFSETQ. The CDR3 sequence is 16 residues long.

The chain uses TRBV7-9 and TRBJ1-2; D uncertain. The V end was cut by 2 bases, the J end by 3 bases, with 10 bases between. Germline loops: CDR1 SEHNR, CDR2 FQNEAQ (reference sequence). This CDR3 is built from 14 residues. The CDR3: CASSLKTEHYGYTF. DNA of the CDR3: TGTGCCAGCAGCTTAAAAACAGAACACTATGGCTACACCTTC.

The genes are TRBV28 and TRBJ2-7; D unclear. Deletions cut 0 bases from V and 2 bases from J, with 14 bases between. The germline V gene has CDR1 MDHEN and CDR2 SYDVKM. The CDR3 loop spans 16 amino acids. CDR3 nucleotides: TGTGCCAGCAGTTTATGGGGCCAGATCGGAACCTACGAGCAGTACTTC. This gives the protein CASSLWGQIGTYEQYF.

The chain carries TRBV4-1 and TRBJ2-1, with D unclear. Germline V gives CDR1 MGHRA, CDR2 YSYEKL. This CDR3 has 15 amino acids. V gave up 1 base and J gave up 5 bases, with 12 bases separating them. CDR3 sequence: CASSQVARPNNEQFF. DNA of the CDR3: TGCGCCAGCAGCCAAGTAGCCCGACCCAACAATGAGCAGTTCTTC.

The chain employs TRBV19 and TRBJ2-5; tentative D call: TRBD1 (5 bases). The CDR3 totals 13 residues. Trimming shortened V by 5 bases and J by 5 bases, and 12 bases separated the two germline ends. Germline V gene lookup returns CDR1 LNHDA and CDR2 SQIVND (reference sequence). As DNA, the CDR3 is TGTGCCAGTAGTGAACAGGATCGGGAGACCCAGTACTTC. Translation: CASSEQDRETQYF.

The chain links TRBV18 to TRBJ2-7; 10 bases are a match to TRBD1. Looked up from germline, CDR1 is KGHSH and CDR2 is LQKENI. Trimming at V came to 5 bases and at J to 5 bases, leaving 9 bases not matched to a gene. The CDR3 spans 15 residues. CDR3 in amino acids: CASSSPGQGYDEQYF. CDR3 DNA: TGTGCCAGCTCATCTCCGGGACAGGGGTATGACGAGCAGTACTTC.

This clone has just a few counts. The rearrangement uses TRBV30 and TRBJ1-1, with D maybe TRBD1 (6 bases). Germline CDR1 and CDR2: GTSNPN and SVGIG (reference sequence). The CDR3 covers 11 residues. The V end was cut by 8 bases, the J end by 4 bases, with 11 bases between. The CDR3 DNA reads as TGTGCCGGGGGCAGACGCACTGAAGCTTTCTTT. This sequence encodes CAGGRRTEAFF.

The sample holds a few counts of this clone. J is TRBJ2-3 and V is TRBV4-3; the D gene is possibly TRBD2 (5 bases). This CDR3 comprises 13 residues. Trimming took 5 bases from V and 1 from J, leaving 7 bases between them. Per germline, CDR1 LGHNA and CDR2 YSLEER. For the CDR3, the DNA is TGCGCCAGCAGCGGACTCCGCACAGATACGCAGTATTTT. Translating it yields CASSGLRTDTQYF.

The gene calls are TRBV5-1 and TRBJ2-1; D uncertain. V was pared by 0 bases and J by 6 bases, with 7 bases between. The length of the CDR3 is 13 residues. Germline V gives CDR1 SGHRS, CDR2 YFSETQ. For the CDR3, the DNA is TGCGCCAGCAGCTTGGGGCCCTTCAATGAGCAGTTCTTC. Amino acid sequence: CASSLGPFNEQFF.

V and J are TRBV28 and TRBJ1-1; tentative D call: TRBD1 (5 bases). CDR3 size: 16 residues. CDR1 is MDHEN, CDR2 SYDVKM, per germline. V lost 2 bases, J lost 0 bases, and 13 bases lay in between. CDR3 DNA: TGTGCCAGCAGTTTAGGCGCAGGGTCCATGAACACTGAAGCTTTCTTT. Protein: CASSLGAGSMNTEAFF.

The chain recombines TRBV7-9 with TRBJ2-7, with TRBD2 matching 10 bases. The CDR3 covers 17 residues. Germline V CDR1 and CDR2: SEHNR, FQNEAQ (reference sequence). J was trimmed by 0 bases and V by 6 bases; bases with no gene match: 11. The chain's CDR3 is CASSSLAGEISSYEQYF. The CDR3 DNA is TGTGCCAGCAGTTCCCTAGCGGGAGAGATTAGCTCCTACGAGCAGTACTTC.

This chain links TRBV11-2 with TRBJ2-3; the match to TRBD1 covers 9 bases. From germline, CDR1 is SGHAT and CDR2 FQNNGV. J was trimmed by 6 bases and V by 1 base; bases with no gene match: 8. This CDR3 contains 16 residues. The CDR3, as DNA: TGTGCCAGCAGCTTAGTCCCGGGACAGGGAAAGGATACGCAGTATTTT. Translated: CASSLVPGQGKDTQYF.

This chain uses TRBV7-9 with TRBJ1-4, with TRBD1 matching 8 bases. The V gene end was trimmed by 5 bases and the J gene end by 8 bases; junction bases not matched to a gene: 4. CDR1 is SEHNR, CDR2 FQNEAQ, per germline (reference sequence). CDR3 size: 13 residues. This CDR3 reads CASSPTGAEKLFF. The CDR3 DNA follows: TGTGCCAGCAGCCCGACAGGGGCCGAAAAACTGTTTTTT.

This clone was recorded a few times. The CDR3 reads CASSPTRENEQFF. The DNA for the CDR3 is TGTGCCAGCAGTCCAACACGGGAAAATGAGCAGTTCTTC. The chain is built from TRBV2 and TRBJ2-1; a weak D match, TRBD2 (5 bases). Germline V gene sequence: CDR1 SNHLY, CDR2 FYNNEI. The V end was cut by 5 bases, the J end by 7 bases, with 12 bases between. The CDR3 covers 13 residues.

The V call is TRBV6-5, the J call TRBJ2-7; 7 bases align to TRBD2. This CDR3 contains 11 residues. J gave up 7 bases and V 10 bases, and 7 bases lay outside the gene matches. In germline, CDR1 is MNHEY, CDR2 SVGAGI. The chain's CDR3 is CATRLAGEQYF. The CDR3 coding sequence is TGTGCCACCAGACTAGCTGGGGAGCAGTACTTC.

The rearrangement links TRBV19 to TRBJ1-1, with 8 bases matching TRBD1. V lost 7 bases and J lost 1; bases outside the gene matches: 8. CDR1 and CDR2 (germline): LNHDA, SQIVND (reference sequence). The CDR3 is made up of 15 amino acids. CDR3 nucleotide sequence: TGTGCCAGTACCGCGGGGGACAGGTGGAACACTGAAGCTTTCTTT. Protein: CASTAGDRWNTEAFF.